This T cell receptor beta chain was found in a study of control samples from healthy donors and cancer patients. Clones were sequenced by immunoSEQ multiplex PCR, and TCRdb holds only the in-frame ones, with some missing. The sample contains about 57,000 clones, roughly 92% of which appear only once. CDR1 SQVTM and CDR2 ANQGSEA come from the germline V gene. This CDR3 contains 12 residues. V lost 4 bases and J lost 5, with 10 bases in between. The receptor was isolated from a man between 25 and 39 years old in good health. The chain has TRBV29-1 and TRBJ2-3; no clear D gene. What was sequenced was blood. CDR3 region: CSVGGVEDTQYF. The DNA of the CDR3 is TGCAGCGTTGGTGGGGTAGAAGATACGCAGTATTTT.